The next 30 T cell receptor beta chains were all read from a single sample in a study of control samples from healthy donors and cancer patients (TCRdb year 2020). Libraries were constructed by the immunoSEQ multiplex PCR assay. Imported from immuneACCESS, the table was reduced by TCRdb to in-frame sequences with V and J called. These copies leave out some clones; in studies compared against another copy, an unresolved V gene accounts for under half, and the cause of the remainder is not known. A total of roughly 45,000 clones appear in this sample, 80% to 90% of them only once. Approximately 3% of the sample belongs to the ten largest clones. Specimen: PBMCs. These receptors were obtained from a woman in her forties or fifties with lung cancer.

In its sample, this clone was seen a few times. The J gene is TRBJ2-7, the V gene TRBV9; TRBD2 matches at 11 bases. With 5 bases clipped from V and 5 bases from J, the junction kept 9 bases outside the gene matches. There are 15 residues in the CDR3. Germline assignment: CDR1 SGDLS and CDR2 YYNGEE. CDR3 in amino acids: CASSHFGTSGDEQYF. The CDR3, as DNA: TGTGCCAGCAGTCACTTCGGGACTAGCGGAGACGAGCAGTACTTC.

The sample holds one count of this clone. This chain uses TRBV6-6 with TRBJ2-3; 9 bases line up with TRBD2. The CDR3 loop spans 13 amino acids. Germline V gene data show CDR1 as MNHNY and CDR2 as SVGAGI (reference sequence). V shed 8 bases and J 10 bases; nucleotides not matched to a gene: 10. The CDR3 protein is CASGSSGVLAQYF. The DNA for the CDR3 is TGTGCCAGCGGATCTAGCGGGGTCTTGGCGCAGTATTTT.

V gene TRBV9 combines with J gene TRBJ2-7, with 7 bases that match TRBD1. The V and J ends lost 4 bases and 0 bases, in that order; junction bases with no gene match: 10. The CDR3 loop spans 16 amino acids. Germline lookup yields CDR1 SGDLS and CDR2 YYNGEE. The CDR3 region has the DNA TGTGCCAGCAGCAGAGAAGGGGGCTCTTACTCCTACGAGCAGTACTTC. Translating it yields CASSREGGSYSYEQYF.

The chain employs TRBV5-6 and TRBJ2-7; TRBD2 might be the D (5 bases). The CDR3 sequence is 14 residues long. V dropped 2 bases and J dropped 1 base, with 10 bases sitting between them. Germline-derived CDR1 and CDR2 are SGHDT and YYEEEE. In DNA, the CDR3 is TGTGCCAGCAGCTTTGATCGGGGATCCTACGAGCAGTACTTC. Its translation is CASSFDRGSYEQYF.

The rearrangement joins TRBV5-4 to TRBJ1-4, with 10 bases that match TRBD1. V gave up 4 bases and J gave up 8 bases; unmatched junction bases: 8. The germline V gene has CDR1 SGHNT and CDR2 YYREEE (reference sequence). There are 15 residues in the CDR3. CDR3 loop: CASSPGTGEREKLFF. The CDR3 bases are TGTGCCAGCAGCCCGGGGACAGGGGAAAGAGAAAAACTGTTTTTT. The entire variable domain, with the rest obtained from reference TRBV5-4 and TRBJ1-4, is as follows: ETGVTQSPTHLIKTRGQQVTLRCSSQSGHNTVSWYQQALGQGPQFIFQYYREEENGRGNFPPRFSGLQFPNYSSELNVNALELDDSALYLCASSPGTGEREKLFFGSGTQLSVL.

The rearrangement uses TRBV28 and TRBJ1-2, with D possibly being TRBD1 (5 bases). V lost 3 bases and J lost 4, with 9 bases in between. Germline V gives CDR1 MDHEN, CDR2 SYDVKM. The CDR3 consists of 13 residues. The CDR3 DNA is TGTGCCAGCAGTTTCTCAGGGATCTATGGCTACACCTTC. Protein product: CASSFSGIYGYTF.

The V call is TRBV2, the J call TRBJ1-1; no definite D call. V shed 7 bases and J shed 0 bases, with 18 bases lying between them. The length of the CDR3 is 16 residues. CDR1 and CDR2 (germline): SNHLY, FYNNEI. CDR3 sequence: CASTRGSGSVNTEAFF. CDR3 DNA: TGTGCCAGCACCCGAGGGTCAGGCAGTGTGAACACTGAAGCTTTCTTT.

The chain couples TRBV5-1 to TRBJ1-1; 7 bases agree with TRBD1. V shed 0 bases, J shed 3 bases, and the junction held 5 bases outside the gene matches. Germline loops: CDR1 SGHRS, CDR2 YFSETQ. There are 15 residues in the CDR3. Here the CDR3 reads CASSLDAGGYTEAFF. In nucleotides, the CDR3 is TGCGCCAGCAGCTTGGATGCAGGGGGGTACACTGAAGCTTTCTTT. The whole variable domain, filled in from reference TRBV5-1 and TRBJ1-1, reads KAGVTQTPRYLIKTRGQQVTLSCSPISGHRSVSWYQQTPGQGLQFLFEYFSETQRNKGNFPGRFSGRQFSNSRSEMNVSTLELGDSALYLCASSLDAGGYTEAFFGQGTRLTVV.

The chain employs TRBV11-2 and TRBJ1-3; D might be TRBD1 (5 bases). There are 15 residues in the CDR3. Germline V gene lookup returns CDR1 SGHAT and CDR2 FQNNGV. Trimming took 4 bases from V and 3 from J, leaving 13 bases between them. CDR3 nucleotide sequence: TGTGCCAGCAGCTCTACGAGGGACGGTGGAAACACCATATATTTT. Protein product: CASSSTRDGGNTIYF.

V is TRBV27 and J is TRBJ1-6, with 9 bases fitting TRBD1. CDR3 length: 15 amino acids. CDR1 MNHEY and CDR2 SMNVEV come from the germline V gene (reference sequence). The V gene end was trimmed by 5 bases and the J gene end by 7 bases; junction bases not matched to a gene: 6. CDR3 in amino acids: CASSAPGQGNSPLHF. The CDR3 coding sequence is TGTGCCAGCAGTGCGCCGGGACAGGGAAATTCACCCCTCCACTTT.

The chain has TRBV27 and TRBJ1-2; D uncertain. V was cut by 5 bases and J by 4 bases, with 14 bases left in between. The CDR3 has 14 residues. CDR1 is MNHEY and CDR2 is SMNVEV in the germline V gene (reference sequence). The CDR3 is CASSPTTVGYGYTF. The CDR3 DNA reads as TGTGCCAGCAGTCCGACAACGGTGGGCTATGGCTACACCTTC.

This clone appeared once. J is TRBJ1-2 and V is TRBV20-1, with D maybe TRBD1 (6 bases). CDR3 size: 11 residues. V was clipped by 3 bases and J by 10 bases, with 12 bases between them. Germline-derived CDR1 and CDR2 are DFQATT and SNEGSKA (reference sequence). CDR3 in amino acids: CSARAPGDYTF. The CDR3 DNA follows: TGCAGTGCTAGGGCGCCAGGGGACTACACCTTC.

The rearrangement links TRBV10-1 to TRBJ1-5; no clear D. Trimming pared 3 bases from V and 5 bases from J, leaving 5 bases between. Germline assignment: CDR1 WNHNN and CDR2 SYGVQD (reference sequence). The CDR3 runs 12 residues. CDR3 DNA: TGCGCCAGCAGTGATGGGTATCAGCCCCAGCATTTT. The encoded protein is CASSDGYQPQHF.

The V gene is TRBV11-2, the J gene TRBJ2-1, with D tentatively TRBD1 or TRBD2 (5 bases each). This CDR3 comprises 17 residues. The germline CDR1 and CDR2 sequences are SGHAT and FQNNGV. The germline V and J ends were trimmed by 5 bases and 3 bases, with 20 bases remaining between them. The CDR3 loop reads CASSPGVRDGNYNEQFF. The CDR3 nucleotides are TGTGCCAGCAGCCCCGGAGTTCGGGACGGCAACTACAATGAGCAGTTCTTC.

The chain combines TRBV11-2 with TRBJ1-2; 9 nucleotides line up with TRBD1. The ends lost 5 bases at V and 2 bases at J; junction bases unmatched: 18. The CDR3 consists of 19 residues. Germline CDR1 reads SGHAT; CDR2 reads FQNNGV. CDR3 sequence (DNA): TGTGCCAGCAGCCCCCCCCTCGACCGGGACAGGGTTTTAAACTATGGCTACACCTTC. Its translation: CASSPPLDRDRVLNYGYTF.

The rearrangement joins TRBV6-6 to TRBJ1-5, with D possibly matching TRBD1 (5 bases). With 7 bases removed from V and 0 bases from J, the gap between germline ends came to 16 bases. The germline CDR1 and CDR2 sequences are MNHNY and SVGAGI (reference sequence). This CDR3 spans 16 amino acids. CDR3 in amino acids: CASTITGGVSNQPQHF. For the CDR3, the DNA is TGTGCCAGCACTATTACGGGAGGGGTTAGCAATCAGCCCCAGCATTTT.

The chain combines TRBV18 with TRBJ1-1; 7 nucleotides match TRBD1. Looked up from germline, CDR1 is KGHSH and CDR2 is LQKENI. The trim removed 5 bases at V and 1 base at J, leaving 4 bases unmatched. This CDR3 spans 14 amino acids. The CDR3 DNA sequence: TGTGCCAGCTCAAAAGGGACAGCGAACACTGAAGCTTTCTTT. Translating gives CASSKGTANTEAFF.

The chain carries TRBV15 and TRBJ1-5; D gene unclear. The germline CDR1 and CDR2 sequences are LNHNV and YYDKDF (reference sequence). CDR3 length equals 13 residues. The ends were cut back, 2 bases at V and 7 bases at J, with 9 bases in the middle. The CDR3 nucleotides read TGTGCCACCAGCAGAAGGATTGAGCAGCCCCAGCATTTT. This sequence encodes CATSRRIEQPQHF.

The V call is TRBV6-5, the J call TRBJ1-5; the D is unclear. Trimming removed 6 bases from V and 3 bases from J, with 3 bases in between. The CDR3 has 11 amino acids. The germline V gene has CDR1 MNHEY and CDR2 SVGAGI. The CDR3 loop reads CASSSNQPQHF. In nucleotides, the CDR3 is TGTGCCAGCAGCTCCAATCAGCCCCAGCATTTT.

The chain couples TRBV3-1 (or the pseudogene TRBV3-2) to TRBJ1-2; no firm D call. This CDR3 is 12 amino acids long. Germline V lookup: CDR1 LGHDT, CDR2 YNNKEL (reference sequence). Trimming removed 1 base at V and 5 bases at J, with 5 bases between. The CDR3 nucleotides read TGTGCCAGCAGCCAAGCGCAGTATGGCTACACCTTC. As protein: CASSQAQYGYTF.

The gene calls are TRBV9 and TRBJ1-2, with D perhaps TRBD1 (5 bases). The CDR3 runs to 14 residues. V was trimmed by 10 bases and J by 8 bases, leaving 24 bases between them. Germline V lookup: CDR1 SGDLS, CDR2 YYNGEE. Here the CDR3 reads CARGRGGAHGGYTF. The CDR3 DNA is TGTGCCCGCGGCCGGGGGGGAGCGCACGGGGGCTACACCTTC.

This chain joins TRBV19 and TRBJ1-1, with 7 bases that match TRBD1. The CDR3 consists of 13 residues. V dropped 8 bases and J dropped 4; count of bases not matched to a gene: 7. Germline V lookup: CDR1 LNHDA, CDR2 SQIVND (reference sequence). The CDR3 DNA sequence: TGTGCCAGTGGCCATGACAGGGCCACTGAAGCTTTCTTT. It translates to CASGHDRATEAFF.

The chain joins TRBV12-3 or TRBV12-4 to TRBJ1-2, with a weak D call TRBD1 (5 bases). This CDR3 comprises 13 residues. The germline V and J ends were trimmed by 6 bases and 6 bases, with 14 bases remaining between them. In nucleotides, the CDR3 is TGTGCCAGCAGCGACAGTGAGGCCCATGGCTACACCTTC. Amino acids: CASSDSEAHGYTF.

Only a few counts were recorded for this clone. The rearrangement links TRBV5-1 to TRBJ1-4; no definite D call. From germline, CDR1 is SGHRS and CDR2 YFSETQ. V lost 0 bases to trimming and J lost 4 bases, with 7 bases between them. The CDR3 covers 14 residues. The CDR3 loop reads CASSLEGGNEKLFF. CDR3 sequence (DNA): TGCGCCAGCAGCTTGGAAGGTGGTAATGAAAAACTGTTTTTT.

V usage is TRBV27 and J usage is TRBJ1-2; D perhaps matches TRBD1 (5 bases). The CDR3 consists of 12 residues. Germline V gene sequence: CDR1 MNHEY, CDR2 SMNVEV (reference sequence). The V end was cut by 2 bases, the J end by 6 bases, with 7 bases between. The CDR3 reads CASSLTGDGYTF. The CDR3 region has the DNA TGTGCCAGCAGTTTAACAGGAGATGGCTACACCTTC.

This clone was detected once. The rearrangement links TRBV4-1 to TRBJ2-1, with D perhaps TRBD2 (5 bases). CDR3 length equals 16 residues. Germline CDR1 MGHRA, CDR2 YSYEKL. Trimming stripped 2 bases from V and 9 bases from J, with 20 bases between. This chain's CDR3 is CASSQQLMTGYGEQFF. CDR3 DNA: TGCGCCAGCAGCCAACAACTAATGACGGGGTATGGTGAGCAGTTCTTC.

V is TRBV27 and J is TRBJ1-4, with TRBD1 identical over 11 bases. The CDR3 has 13 amino acids. The germline V gene encodes CDR1 MNHEY and CDR2 SMNVEV (reference sequence). Trimming cost V 10 bases and J 7 bases; bases outside gene matches: 5. CDR3 sequence (DNA): TGTGCCACCTCCGGGACAGGGGGTGAAAAACTGTTTTTT. This codes for CATSGTGGEKLFF. Full variable domain (rest looked up from reference TRBV27 and TRBJ1-4): EAQVTQNPRYLITVTGKKLTVTCSQNMNHEYMSWYRQDPGLGLRQIYYSMNVEVTDKGDVPEGYKVSRKEKRNFPLILESPSPNQTSLYFCATSGTGGEKLFFGSGTQLSVL.

This chain joins TRBV6-5 and TRBJ1-3; possible D gene TRBD1, 5 bases. Germline V gives CDR1 MNHEY, CDR2 SVGAGI. V dropped 4 bases and J dropped 1 base, with 14 bases sitting between them. The CDR3 loop spans 16 amino acids. The CDR3 is CASSSDGGMSGNTIYF. Written as DNA, the CDR3 is TGTGCCAGCAGTTCGGATGGGGGTATGTCTGGAAACACCATATATTTT.

The genes are TRBV7-8 and TRBJ1-1, with D possibly being TRBD1 (5 bases). The CDR3 extends over 15 amino acids. Germline-derived CDR1 and CDR2 are SGHVS and FQNEAQ. The germline V and J ends were trimmed by 3 bases and 0 bases, with 11 bases remaining between them. The CDR3 loop reads CASSLTGTVNTEAFF. The CDR3 DNA is TGTGCCAGCAGCTTGACCGGGACGGTGAACACTGAAGCTTTCTTT. Full variable domain (missing parts from reference TRBV7-8 and TRBJ1-1): GAGVSQSPRYKVAKRGQDVALRCDPISGHVSLFWYQQALGQGPEFLTYFQNEAQLDKSGLPSDRFFAERPEGSVSTLKIQRTQQEDSAVYLCASSLTGTVNTEAFFGQGTRLTVV.

CDR3 residues: CASSHLNTEAFF. The DNA for the CDR3 is TGTGCCAGCAGTCACCTTAACACTGAAGCTTTCTTT. This sequence joins TRBV6-6 and TRBJ1-1; the D is unclear. This CDR3 comprises 12 residues. V was shortened by 5 bases and J by 2 bases, with 6 bases between the two germline ends. Germline CDR1 is MNHNY and CDR2 is SVGAGI (reference sequence).